Listed below are T cell receptor beta chains from one sample, sequenced in a study of response to subunit inactivated influenza vaccine. TCRdb reanalysed the RT-PCR reads using MiXCR and keeps one entry per CDR3 protein. Of a few hundred thousand distinct CDR3 sequences in the sample, less than 15% are singletons; the top ten hold 11%. The source was PBMCs from blood, collected less than 13 days after vaccination. The receptors here all came from a man aged 50 to 59 who received an inactivated influenza vaccine. The CDR3 runs from the conserved cysteine through the conserved F or W. A D gene is named only where the DNA matches it firmly. Some rows mark clone size as missing; the rest say once, few, many or name a class of expanded clone.

D gene	V gene	clone size	J gene	CDR3 DNA	CDR3 protein
.	TRBV5-1	many	TRBJ2-1	TGCGCCAGCAGCTTTTGGCGGGGTCCACAGCAGTTCTTC	CASSFWRGPQQFF
.	TRBV7-9	.	TRBJ2-2	TGTGCCAGCAGCTTATGGACTCTGAACACCGGGGAGCTGTTTTTT	CASSLWTLNTGELFF
TRBD1	TRBV6-1	.	TRBJ1-2	TGTGCCAGCAGAACCGCCGGGACAGGGGTTTACACCTTC	CASRTAGTGVYTF
.	TRBV20-1	few	TRBJ2-3	TGCAGTGCTATGAGGGCCAACACAGATACGCAGTATTTT	CSAMRANTDTQYF
.	TRBV28	.	TRBJ2-2	TGTGCCAGCAGAACAGACTATGGGGAGCAGCTCCGAAACACCGGGGAGCTGTTTTTT	CASRTDYGEQLRNTGELFF
.	TRBV6-5	.	TRBJ2-7	TGTGCCAGCAGTTACTCCGAACAGTCGTTAGCCTACGAGCAGTACTTC	CASSYSEQSLAYEQYF
TRBD1	TRBV3-1	many	TRBJ2-7	TGTGCCAGCAGCCAGAGACACAGGGGGCGGCCCGAGCAGTACTTC	CASSQRHRGRPEQYF
TRBD1	TRBV10-3	.	TRBJ2-2	TGTGCCATCAGTGAAGGACAGGGGTTTAACACCGGGGAGCTGTTTTTT	CAISEGQGFNTGELFF
.	TRBV7-9	few	TRBJ1-4	TGTGCCAGCAGCTTCGGCAGAACTAATGAAAAACTGTTTTTT	CASSFGRTNEKLFF
TRBD2	TRBV4-1	few	TRBJ2-5	TGCGCCAGCAGCCAGCTGGGACTAGCCGGGGAGACCCAGTACTTC	CASSQLGLAGETQYF
.	TRBV12-3/TRBV12-4	few	TRBJ2-5	TGTGCCAGCAGTTTATGGAGGGGGGAAGAGACCCAGTACTTC	CASSLWRGEETQYF